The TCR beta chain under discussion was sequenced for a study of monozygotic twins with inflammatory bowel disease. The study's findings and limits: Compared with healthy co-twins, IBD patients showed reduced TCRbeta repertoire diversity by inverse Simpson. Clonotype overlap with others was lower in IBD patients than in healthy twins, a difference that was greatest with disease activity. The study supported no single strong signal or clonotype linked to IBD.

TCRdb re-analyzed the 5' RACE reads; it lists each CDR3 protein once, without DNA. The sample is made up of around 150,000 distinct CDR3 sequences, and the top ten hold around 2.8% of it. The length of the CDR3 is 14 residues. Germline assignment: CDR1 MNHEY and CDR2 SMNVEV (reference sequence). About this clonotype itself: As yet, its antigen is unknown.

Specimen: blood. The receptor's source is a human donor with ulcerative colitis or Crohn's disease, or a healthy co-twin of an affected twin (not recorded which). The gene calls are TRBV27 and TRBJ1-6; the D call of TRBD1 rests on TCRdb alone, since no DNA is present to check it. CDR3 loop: CASSPDSYNSPLHF.